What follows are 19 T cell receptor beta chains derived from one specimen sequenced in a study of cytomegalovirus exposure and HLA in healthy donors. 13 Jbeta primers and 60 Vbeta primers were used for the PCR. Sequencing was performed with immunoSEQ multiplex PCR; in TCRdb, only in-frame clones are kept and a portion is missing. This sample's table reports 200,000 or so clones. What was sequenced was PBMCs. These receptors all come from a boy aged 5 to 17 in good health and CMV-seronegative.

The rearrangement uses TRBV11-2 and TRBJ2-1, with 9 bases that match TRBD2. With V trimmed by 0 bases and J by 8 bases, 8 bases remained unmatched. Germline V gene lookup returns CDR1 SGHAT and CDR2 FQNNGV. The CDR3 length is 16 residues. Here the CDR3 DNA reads TGTGCCAGCAGCTTAGAGTGGCGGGGGGGCGGTGATGAGCAGTTCTTC. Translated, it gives CASSLEWRGGGDEQFF. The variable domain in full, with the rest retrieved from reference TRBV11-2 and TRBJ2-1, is EAGVAQSPRYKIIEKRQSVAFWCNPISGHATLYWYQQILGQGPKLLIQFQNNGVVDDSQLPKDRFSAERLKGVDSTLKIQPAKLEDSAVYLCASSLEWRGGGDEQFFGPGTRLTVL.

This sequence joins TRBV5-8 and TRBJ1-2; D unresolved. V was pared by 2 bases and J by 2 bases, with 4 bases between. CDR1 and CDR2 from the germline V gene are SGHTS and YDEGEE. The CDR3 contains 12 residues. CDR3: CASSFRNYGYTF. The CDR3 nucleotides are TGTGCCAGCAGCTTCAGAAACTATGGCTACACCTTC.

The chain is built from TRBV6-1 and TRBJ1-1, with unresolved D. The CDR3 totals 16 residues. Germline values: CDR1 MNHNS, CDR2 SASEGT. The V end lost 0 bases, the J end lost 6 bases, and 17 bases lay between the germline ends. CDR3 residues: CASSEALWGGHPEAFF. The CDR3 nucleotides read TGTGCCAGCAGTGAAGCGTTATGGGGAGGTCATCCTGAAGCTTTCTTT.

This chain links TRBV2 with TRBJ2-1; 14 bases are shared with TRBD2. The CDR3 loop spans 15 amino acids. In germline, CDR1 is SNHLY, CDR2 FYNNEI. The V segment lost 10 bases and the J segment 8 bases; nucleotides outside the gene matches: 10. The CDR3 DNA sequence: TGTGCCAACAGGGAGACTAGCGGGGGGGCCCATGAGCAGTTCTTC. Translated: CANRETSGGAHEQFF.

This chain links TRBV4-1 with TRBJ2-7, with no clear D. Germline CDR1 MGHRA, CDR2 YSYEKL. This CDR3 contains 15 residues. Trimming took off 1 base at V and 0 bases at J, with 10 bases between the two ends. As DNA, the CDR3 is TGCGCCAGCAGCCAAGCCCACCTTAGCTCCTACGAGCAGTACTTC. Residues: CASSQAHLSSYEQYF.

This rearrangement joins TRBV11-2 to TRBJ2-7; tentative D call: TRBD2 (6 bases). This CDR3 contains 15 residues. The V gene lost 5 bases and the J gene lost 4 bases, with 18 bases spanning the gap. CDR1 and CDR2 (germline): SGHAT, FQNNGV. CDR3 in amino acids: CASSPSSGTAYEQYF. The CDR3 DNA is TGTGCCAGCAGCCCCTCTTCCGGGACTGCGTACGAGCAGTACTTC.

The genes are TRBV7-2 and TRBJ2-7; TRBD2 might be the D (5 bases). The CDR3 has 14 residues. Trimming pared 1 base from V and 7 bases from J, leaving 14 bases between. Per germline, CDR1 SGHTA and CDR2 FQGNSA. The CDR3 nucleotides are TGTGCCAGCAGCTTAGGGACTGGGGTCCGGGAGCAGTACTTC. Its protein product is CASSLGTGVREQYF.

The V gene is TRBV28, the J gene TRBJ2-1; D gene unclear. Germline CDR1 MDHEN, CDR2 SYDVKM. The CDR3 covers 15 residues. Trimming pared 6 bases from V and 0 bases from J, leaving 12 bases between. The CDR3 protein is CASSREYSSYNEQFF. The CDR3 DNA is TGTGCCAGCAGCCGTGAATACAGCTCCTACAATGAGCAGTTCTTC.

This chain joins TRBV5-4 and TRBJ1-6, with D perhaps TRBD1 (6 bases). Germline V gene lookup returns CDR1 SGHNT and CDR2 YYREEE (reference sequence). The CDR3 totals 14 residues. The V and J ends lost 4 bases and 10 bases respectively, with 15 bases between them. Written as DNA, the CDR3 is TGTGCCAGCAGCAAACACAGGGAAGAATCACCCCTCCACTTT. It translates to CASSKHREESPLHF. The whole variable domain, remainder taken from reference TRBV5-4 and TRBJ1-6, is ETGVTQSPTHLIKTRGQQVTLRCSSQSGHNTVSWYQQALGQGPQFIFQYYREEENGRGNFPPRFSGLQFPNYSSELNVNALELDDSALYLCASSKHREESPLHFGNGTRLTVT.

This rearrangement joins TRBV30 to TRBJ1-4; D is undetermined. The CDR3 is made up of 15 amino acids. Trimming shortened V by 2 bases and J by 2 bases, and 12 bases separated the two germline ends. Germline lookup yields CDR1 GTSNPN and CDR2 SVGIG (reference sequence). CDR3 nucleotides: TGTGCCTGGAGTCCTGATAGGCGGACTAATGAAAAACTGTTTTTT. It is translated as CAWSPDRRTNEKLFF.

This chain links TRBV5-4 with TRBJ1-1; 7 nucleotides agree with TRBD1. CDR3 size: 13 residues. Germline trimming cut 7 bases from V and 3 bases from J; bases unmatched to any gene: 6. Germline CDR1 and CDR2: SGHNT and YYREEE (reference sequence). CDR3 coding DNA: TGTGCCAGCCAGGGGGGTTTGGACACTGAAGCTTTCTTT. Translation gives CASQGGLDTEAFF. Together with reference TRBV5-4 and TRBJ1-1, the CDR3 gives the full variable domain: ETGVTQSPTHLIKTRGQQVTLRCSSQSGHNTVSWYQQALGQGPQFIFQYYREEENGRGNFPPRFSGLQFPNYSSELNVNALELDDSALYLCASQGGLDTEAFFGQGTRLTVV.

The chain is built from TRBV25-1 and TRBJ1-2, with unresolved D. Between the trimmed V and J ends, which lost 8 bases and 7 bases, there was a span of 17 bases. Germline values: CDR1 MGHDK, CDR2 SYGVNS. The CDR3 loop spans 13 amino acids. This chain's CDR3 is CASGYGVYGGYTF. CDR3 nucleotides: TGTGCCAGCGGTTACGGAGTTTACGGTGGCTACACCTTC.

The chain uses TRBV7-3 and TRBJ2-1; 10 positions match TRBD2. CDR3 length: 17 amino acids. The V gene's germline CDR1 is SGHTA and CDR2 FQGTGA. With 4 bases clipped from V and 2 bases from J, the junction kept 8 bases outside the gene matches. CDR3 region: CASSSSSSGGAYNEQFF. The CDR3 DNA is TGTGCCAGCAGCTCCTCTTCAAGCGGGGGGGCCTACAATGAGCAGTTCTTC.

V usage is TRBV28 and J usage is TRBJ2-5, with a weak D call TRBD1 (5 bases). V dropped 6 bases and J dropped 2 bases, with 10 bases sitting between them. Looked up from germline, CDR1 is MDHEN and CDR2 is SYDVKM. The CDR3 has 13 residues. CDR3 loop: CASSVGQQETQYF. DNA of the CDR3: TGTGCCAGCAGCGTGGGGCAACAAGAGACCCAGTACTTC.

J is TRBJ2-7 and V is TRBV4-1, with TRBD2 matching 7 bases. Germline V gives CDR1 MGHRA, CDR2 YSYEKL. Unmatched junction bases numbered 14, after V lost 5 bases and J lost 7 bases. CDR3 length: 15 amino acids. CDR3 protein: CASSERDSQGGEQYF. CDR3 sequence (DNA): TGCGCCAGCAGCGAAAGGGACTCCCAGGGAGGGGAGCAGTACTTC.

The CDR3 DNA reads as TGTGCCATCAGTGACCTATTATCGAGGGACTATGGCTACACCTTC. This codes for CAISDLLSRDYGYTF. The chain is built from TRBV10-3 and TRBJ1-2; D is undetermined. V was cut by 3 bases and J by 3 bases, with 14 bases left in between. Per germline, CDR1 ENHRY and CDR2 SYGVKD. The CDR3 extends over 15 amino acids.

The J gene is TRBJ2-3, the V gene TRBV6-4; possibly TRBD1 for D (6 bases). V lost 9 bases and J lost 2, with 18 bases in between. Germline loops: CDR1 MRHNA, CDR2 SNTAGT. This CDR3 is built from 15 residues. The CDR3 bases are TGTGCCAGGCCCCCCAGGGGTTCTCACACAGATACGCAGTATTTT. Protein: CARPPRGSHTDTQYF.

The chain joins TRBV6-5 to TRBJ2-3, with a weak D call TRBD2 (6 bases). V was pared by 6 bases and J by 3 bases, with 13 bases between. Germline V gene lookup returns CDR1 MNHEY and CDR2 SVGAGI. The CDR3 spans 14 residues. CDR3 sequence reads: CASSRRRETDTQYF. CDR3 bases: TGTGCCAGCAGCCGGCGGCGGGAAACAGATACGCAGTATTTT.

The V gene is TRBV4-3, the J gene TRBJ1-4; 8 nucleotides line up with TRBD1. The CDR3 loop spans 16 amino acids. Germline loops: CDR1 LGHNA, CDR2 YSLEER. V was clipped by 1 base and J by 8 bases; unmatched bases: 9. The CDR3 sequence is CASSQGSMGQAEKLFF. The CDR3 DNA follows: TGCGCCAGCAGCCAAGGGTCCATGGGACAGGCCGAAAAACTGTTTTTT.